The clone carrying this T cell receptor beta chain was seen a few times. CDR1 SGHVS and CDR2 FQNEAQ come from the germline V gene. The CDR3 totals 16 residues. V was trimmed by 2 bases and J by 0 bases, leaving 11 bases between them. These data originate in a study of blood T cell repertoires in COVID-19. Study context: Sites in the United States, Italy and Spain provided acute and convalescent COVID-19 samples.

Original handling: The authors estimated nucleated cell counts from reference gene primer amplification. Method: immunoSEQ multiplex PCR; TCRdb's copy keeps in-frame clones and lacks some. V and J calls and clone size follow that table, whereas D and trimming were derived from the DNA. The data contain 190,000 or so clones, around 86% of them seen just once; the ten biggest clones take up 2.5% to 3.5%. The sequence was collected from a man aged 40-50 years with active or convalescent COVID-19. The sample was peripheral blood. This chain uses TRBV7-8 with TRBJ1-3; D is perhaps TRBD1 (6 bases). The CDR3 is CASSLRKDSSGNTIYF. The CDR3 nucleotides read TGTGCCAGCAGCTTACGAAAGGACAGCTCTGGAAACACCATATATTTT.